Detailed here is one T cell receptor (beta chain). The length of the CDR3 is 14 residues. Germline CDR1 reads SNHLY; CDR2 reads FYNNEI. V dropped 6 bases and J dropped 4; count of bases not matched to a gene: 8. The entry originates in a study of T cell repertoires in cytomegalovirus infection. Background on the study: Based on public TCR beta signatures, there were indications of CMV infection and of a matching HLA type.

TCRdb processed the reads anew with MiXCR; each CDR3 protein has one entry. The sample shows 150,000 to 200,000 distinct CDR3 sequences, roughly 9.8% of them seen only once. This clonotype originated in a human donor in good health (CMV status not recorded). Some clones in this sample may be carry-over from other donors' samples. Sequenced: PBMCs. The rearrangement joins TRBV2 to TRBJ1-1, with 7 bases that match TRBD1. The CDR3 DNA sequence: TGTGCCAGCAGCGTGGGGGACAGTACCACTGAAGCTTTCTTT. It codes for CASSVGDSTTEAFF.